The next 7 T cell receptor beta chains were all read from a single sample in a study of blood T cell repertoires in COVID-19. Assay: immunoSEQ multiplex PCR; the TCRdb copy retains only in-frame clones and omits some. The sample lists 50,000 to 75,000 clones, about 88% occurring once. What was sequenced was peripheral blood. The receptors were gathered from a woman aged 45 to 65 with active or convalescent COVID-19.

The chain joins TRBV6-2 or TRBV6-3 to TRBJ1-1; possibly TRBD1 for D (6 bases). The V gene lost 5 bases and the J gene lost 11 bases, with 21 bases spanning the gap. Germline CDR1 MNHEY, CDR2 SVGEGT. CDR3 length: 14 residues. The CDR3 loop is CASSGFRSRDNAFF. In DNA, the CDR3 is TGTGCCAGCAGTGGTTTCCGGTCCAGGGACAACGCTTTCTTT.

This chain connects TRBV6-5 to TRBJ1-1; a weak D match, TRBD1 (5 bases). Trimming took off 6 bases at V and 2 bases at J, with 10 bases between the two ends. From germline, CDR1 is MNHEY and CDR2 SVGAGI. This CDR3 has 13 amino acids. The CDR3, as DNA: TGTGCCAGCAGCGCAGACAGTAACACTGAAGCTTTCTTT. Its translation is CASSADSNTEAFF.

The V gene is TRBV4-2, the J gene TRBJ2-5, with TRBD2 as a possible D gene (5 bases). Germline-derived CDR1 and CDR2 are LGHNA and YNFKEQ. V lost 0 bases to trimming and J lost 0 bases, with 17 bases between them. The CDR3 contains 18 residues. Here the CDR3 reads CASSQEFRAGGYQETQYF. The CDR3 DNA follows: TGTGCCAGCAGCCAAGAATTCAGAGCCGGCGGGTACCAAGAGACCCAGTACTTC.

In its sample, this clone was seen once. For the CDR3, the DNA is TGTGCCAGCAGCTCCCAGGCAGGAGGAGTGAGGGGGAGCAATCAGCCCCAGCATTTT. It translates to CASSSQAGGVRGSNQPQHF. V and J are TRBV7-6 and TRBJ1-5; D is possibly TRBD1 (6 bases). CDR3 length: 19 amino acids. In germline, CDR1 is SGHVS, CDR2 FNYEAQ. Trimming removed 4 bases from V and 1 base from J, with 23 bases in between.

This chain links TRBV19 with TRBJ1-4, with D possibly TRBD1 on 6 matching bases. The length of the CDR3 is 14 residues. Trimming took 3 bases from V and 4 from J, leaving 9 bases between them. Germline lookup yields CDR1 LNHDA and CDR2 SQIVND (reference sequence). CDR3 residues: CASSIGQLNEKLFF. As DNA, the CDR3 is TGTGCCAGTAGTATTGGACAGCTTAATGAAAAACTGTTTTTT. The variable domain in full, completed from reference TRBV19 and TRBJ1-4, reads DGGITQSPKYLFRKEGQNVTLSCEQNLNHDAMYWYRQDPGQGLRLIYYSQIVNDFQKGDIAEGYSVSREKKESFPLTVTSAQKNPTAFYLCASSIGQLNEKLFFGSGTQLSVL.

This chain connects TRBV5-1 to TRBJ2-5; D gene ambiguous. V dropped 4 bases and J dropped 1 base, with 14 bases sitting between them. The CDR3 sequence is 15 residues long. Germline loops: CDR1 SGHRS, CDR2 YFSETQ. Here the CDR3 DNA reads TGCGCCAGCAGCGAACAGACCCTAATCCAAGAGACCCAGTACTTC. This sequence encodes CASSEQTLIQETQYF.

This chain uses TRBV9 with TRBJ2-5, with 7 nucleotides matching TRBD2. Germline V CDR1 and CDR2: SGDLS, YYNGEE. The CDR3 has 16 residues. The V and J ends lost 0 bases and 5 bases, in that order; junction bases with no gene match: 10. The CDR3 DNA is TGTGCCAGCAGCGTAGGAATCGGTCCGGGAGGCGAGACCCAGTACTTC. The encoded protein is CASSVGIGPGGETQYF.